The 6 T cell receptor beta chains listed next were all sequenced from one sample in a study of T cells in pancreatic ductal adenocarcinoma. Profiling relied on immunoSEQ multiplex PCR, and the TCRdb table lists in-frame clones only, not all of them. The sample lists roughly 100,000 clones, nearly 95% occurring once. Selected pancreatic ductal adenocarcinoma patients had undergone surgery without neoadjuvant therapy. The sequencing sample was made of PBMCs. Every receptor here comes from a human donor with pancreatic ductal adenocarcinoma.

Concerning this clone: Germline and junction disagree at one end, which may indicate a read error. V gene TRBV28 combines with J gene TRBJ2-4; 7 nucleotides match TRBD1. The CDR3 has 13 amino acids. CDR1 is MDHEN, CDR2 SYDVKM, per germline. CDR3: CASSQSRTGGEIF. CDR3 bases: TGTGCCAGCAGCCAATCCCGGACAGGTGGAGAGATCTTC. Full variable domain (outside the CDR3, taken from reference TRBV28 and TRBJ2-4): DVKVTQSSRYLVKRTGEKVFLECVQDMDHENMFWYRQDPGLGLRLIYFSYDVKMKEKGDIPEGYSVSREKKERFSLILESASTNQTSMYLCASSQSRTGGEIFGAGTRLSVL.

This clone was seen just once. The chain has TRBV11-2 and TRBJ2-1; D possibly corresponds to TRBD2 (7 bases). Trimming stripped 6 bases from V and 0 bases from J, with 12 bases between. The CDR3 loop spans 15 amino acids. Germline V gene lookup returns CDR1 SGHAT and CDR2 FQNNGV. CDR3 coding DNA: TGTGCCAGCAGACCCGCGGGGGCCTCCTACAATGAGCAGTTCTTC. Protein sequence: CASRPAGASYNEQFF.

The chain has TRBV6-1 and TRBJ2-1; TRBD1 matches at 10 bases. The CDR3 runs to 15 residues. Germline trimming cut 1 base from V and 9 bases from J; bases unmatched to any gene: 6. CDR1 and CDR2 from the germline V gene are MNHNS and SASEGT. The CDR3 protein is CASSEVDRGQGEQFF. CDR3 coding DNA: TGTGCCAGCAGTGAAGTTGACAGGGGGCAAGGTGAGCAGTTCTTC.

This chain links TRBV18 with TRBJ1-1, with D unresolved. The CDR3 is made up of 13 amino acids. Germline-derived CDR1 and CDR2 are KGHSH and LQKENI. Between the trimmed V and J ends, which lost 2 bases and 3 bases, there was a span of 7 bases. The CDR3, as DNA: TGTGCCAGCTCACCAATTCGTGACACTGAAGCTTTCTTT. This sequence encodes CASSPIRDTEAFF.

This clone was counted a single time. This chain uses TRBV28 with TRBJ2-5, with a possible D match to TRBD2 (5 bases). The CDR3 loop spans 11 amino acids. Looked up from germline, CDR1 is MDHEN and CDR2 is SYDVKM. Trimming shortened V by 4 bases and J by 10 bases, and 10 bases separated the two germline ends. Written as DNA, the CDR3 is TGTGCCAGCAGTTCCAACGAGGGCCAGTACTTC. Its translation is CASSSNEGQYF.

V gene TRBV5-1 combines with J gene TRBJ2-1; 8 bases align to TRBD2. Germline-derived CDR1 and CDR2 are SGHRS and YFSETQ. The CDR3 length is 15 residues. After removal of 0 bases from V and 7 bases from J, the junction contained 6 bases not matched to a gene. CDR3 amino acids: CASSLDGGVWNEQFF. The CDR3 DNA reads as TGCGCCAGCAGCTTGGACGGGGGGGTTTGGAATGAGCAGTTCTTC. Looking up the rest from reference TRBV5-1 and TRBJ2-1 gives the full variable domain: KAGVTQTPRYLIKTRGQQVTLSCSPISGHRSVSWYQQTPGQGLQFLFEYFSETQRNKGNFPGRFSGRQFSNSRSEMNVSTLELGDSALYLCASSLDGGVWNEQFFGPGTRLTVL.